A selection of T cell receptor beta chains follows, all from one sample in a study of T cell changes during pregnancy in multiple sclerosis. The method was immunoSEQ multiplex PCR; TCRdb's version includes in-frame clones alone and lacks a portion of them. This table has about 100,000 clones, 92% appearing once. The material sequenced was peripheral blood, taken after pregnancy. The receptors come from a female donor with multiple sclerosis, enrolled in a pregnancy study. Both conserved end residues are part of each CDR3. D genes are given only for firm matches. The size entry is marked missing in some rows and otherwise reads once, few, many or a size class.

j_call d_call clone_size v_call cdr3_aa cdr3_nt
TRBJ1-2 NA NA TRBV4-3 CASSQDEGGFYGYTF TGCGCCAGCAGCCAAGATGAGGGAGGCTTCTATGGCTACACCTTC
TRBJ2-7 TRBD2 NA TRBV7-2 CASRTSGSYPEQYF TGTGCCAGCAGGACTAGCGGGTCTTACCCCGAGCAGTACTTC
TRBJ2-7 NA few TRBV6-6 CASSYSNPSSEQYF TGTGCCAGCAGTTACTCGAACCCTAGCTCCGAGCAGTACTTC
TRBJ2-3 NA NA TRBV4-1 CASSQVLRETGTDTQYF TGCGCCAGCAGCCAAGTACTCCGGGAGACAGGCACAGATACGCAGTATTTT
TRBJ1-6 NA few TRBV6-5 CASSYQGRGAVPLHF TGTGCCAGCAGTTACCAAGGTCGGGGGGCAGTACCCCTCCACTTT
TRBJ1-2 NA NA TRBV7-8 CASSIYEARDYTF TGTGCCAGCAGCATCTACGAGGCCCGGGACTACACCTTC
TRBJ2-7 TRBD2 NA TRBV2 CASRGLASPGLEQYF TGTGCCAGCAGGGGACTAGCATCTCCGGGGCTCGAGCAGTACTTC
TRBJ1-6 TRBD1 NA TRBV7-9 CASSGNRGREDSPLHF TGTGCCAGCAGCGGGAACAGGGGCCGAGAGGATTCACCCCTCCACTTT
TRBJ1-5 TRBD1 NA TRBV28 CASRQGAGQPQHF TGTGCCAGTAGACAGGGGGCCGGTCAGCCCCAGCATTTT
TRBJ1-5 NA NA TRBV10-3 CAIRRTDGAQHF TGTGCCATCAGACGGACGGACGGGGCCCAGCATTTT
TRBJ2-5 TRBD1 NA TRBV19 CASNYRGQTQYF TGTGCCAGTAACTACAGGGGGCAGACCCAGTACTTC
TRBJ1-3 NA NA TRBV2 CASREDSYSGNTIYF TGTGCCAGCAGAGAGGACAGCTACTCTGGAAACACCATATATTTT
TRBJ2-5 NA NA TRBV7-2 CASTPVSETQYF TGTGCCAGCACCCCCGTTTCGGAGACCCAGTACTTC
TRBJ2-1 TRBD2 NA TRBV5-5 CASSLVASGGMDEQFF TGTGCCAGCAGCTTGGTGGCCAGCGGGGGGATGGATGAGCAGTTCTTC
TRBJ2-7 NA NA TRBV7-2 CASSLERSYEQYF TGTGCCAGCAGCTTAGAGAGGTCCTACGAGCAGTACTTC
TRBJ1-3 NA NA TRBV29-1 CSVATQAGSGNTIYF TGCAGCGTCGCCACCCAGGCCGGCTCTGGAAACACCATATATTTT
TRBJ2-1 NA NA TRBV30 CAWTRGSLNNEQFF TGTGCCTGGACCAGAGGTAGTTTGAACAATGAGCAGTTCTTC
TRBJ2-2 TRBD1 NA TRBV5-4 CASSSQGHTGELFF TGTGCCAGCAGCTCACAGGGGCACACCGGGGAGCTGTTTTTT
TRBJ2-7 TRBD1 NA TRBV7-2 CASSLGHTGVSYEQYF TGTGCCAGCAGCCTGGGGCATACAGGGGTCTCCTACGAGCAGTACTTC
TRBJ2-7 NA NA TRBV28 CASSRTAYYEQYF TGTGCCAGCAGTCGGACAGCTTACTACGAGCAGTACTTC